Detailed here is one T cell receptor beta chain. This specimen comes from a study of shared T cell receptors in the human thymus. Assay: immunoSEQ multiplex PCR; the TCRdb copy retains only in-frame clones and omits some. The table has 700,000 or so clones, approximately 85% seen once. Germline V gene sequence: CDR1 MNHNS, CDR2 SASEGT. V shed 1 base and J shed 0 bases, with 9 bases lying between them. The CDR3 is made up of 16 amino acids. This sample was also put to use in a study of human thymus T cells.

The sample was thymocytes. This receptor was identified in a girl under three years old with a congenital heart defect. The J gene is TRBJ2-2, the V gene TRBV6-1; no clear D gene. CDR3 residues: CASSEDSGSNTGELFF. The CDR3 DNA follows: TGTGCCAGCAGTGAAGACAGTGGCTCGAACACCGGGGAGCTGTTTTTT.